This section outlines one T cell receptor (beta chain) sequence together with its context. These data originate in a study of control samples from healthy donors and cancer patients. V dropped 3 bases and J dropped 11; count of bases not matched to a gene: 21. This CDR3 has 17 amino acids. Germline V gives CDR1 SGHRS, CDR2 YFSETQ. Here immunoSEQ multiplex PCR was the method, and the copy in TCRdb shows in-frame clones only, minus some. Here the sample spans about 120,000 clones, around nine tenths being singletons. The chain links TRBV5-1 to TRBJ2-3; 7 bases fit TRBD1. The sequencing sample was made of blood. The clonotype comes from a man under 40 in good health. CDR3 coding DNA: TGCGCCAGCAGCTCCCCAATGTCCGACAGGGCCTCCAATCAGCAGTATTTT. This gives the protein CASSSPMSDRASNQQYF. The complete variable domain, with remaining parts taken from reference TRBV5-1 and TRBJ2-3, reads KAGVTQTPRYLIKTRGQQVTLSCSPISGHRSVSWYQQTPGQGLQFLFEYFSETQRNKGNFPGRFSGRQFSNSRSEMNVSTLELGDSALYLCASSSPMSDRASNQQYFGPGTRLTVL.